The source of this T cell receptor beta chain is a study of blood T cell repertoires in COVID-19. Trimming at V came to 4 bases and at J to 1 base, leaving 4 bases not matched to a gene. The CDR3 is 17 residues long. Germline V CDR1 and CDR2: SGHNT, YYREEE (reference sequence). The repertoire was sequenced with immunoSEQ multiplex PCR; TCRdb's copy has only in-frame clones and lacks some. The sample contains about 160,000 clones, 75% to 90% of which appear only once. The chain combines TRBV5-4 with TRBJ2-2, with 13 nucleotides matching TRBD2. The specimen was peripheral blood. The sequence derives from a woman older than 75 with active or convalescent COVID-19. CDR3 in DNA: TGTGCCAGCAGCGCCCGACTAGCGGGGGGGAACACCGGGGAGCTGTTTTTT. Its translation: CASSARLAGGNTGELFF. Supplemented by reference TRBV5-4 and TRBJ2-2, the full variable domain reads ETGVTQSPTHLIKTRGQQVTLRCSSQSGHNTVSWYQQALGQGPQFIFQYYREEENGRGNFPPRFSGLQFPNYSSELNVNALELDDSALYLCASSARLAGGNTGELFFGEGSRLTVL.